These 28 T cell receptor beta chains originate from one sample sequenced in a study of shared clonotypes between healthy human individuals. Assay: immunoSEQ multiplex PCR; the TCRdb copy retains only in-frame clones and omits some. The table has 2.3 million or so clones, 85% to 95% seen once. Sequencing was done on a sample of naive CD4+ T cells from PBMCs. Sample subset: CD45RA+ positively selected. Source of these receptors: a young man in good health. Some clones in this sample may be carry-over from other donors' samples.

The rearrangement uses TRBV28 and TRBJ1-5; 7 positions agree with TRBD1. Germline lookup yields CDR1 MDHEN and CDR2 SYDVKM. The junction had 7 bases not matched to a gene; V was cut back by 8 bases and J by 6 bases. The CDR3 spans 13 residues. CDR3 amino acids: CASGQALGQPQHF. The CDR3 coding sequence is TGTGCCAGCGGACAGGCCTTAGGTCAGCCCCAGCATTTT.

The CDR3 nucleotides are TGTGCCAGCAGCTTAAACAGGGTCTCTGGGGCCAACGTCCTGACTTTC. Translation: CASSLNRVSGANVLTF. This rearrangement joins TRBV7-2 to TRBJ2-6; D perhaps matches TRBD1 (6 bases). V was pared by 2 bases and J by 0 bases, with 8 bases between. The CDR3 loop spans 16 amino acids. Per the germline V gene, CDR1 is SGHTA and CDR2 is FQGNSA.

This clone was seen just once. The chain has TRBV30 and TRBJ1-2; D unclear. The ends were cut back, 2 bases at V and 4 bases at J, with 11 bases in the middle. The germline V gene has CDR1 GTSNPN and CDR2 SVGIG (reference sequence). The CDR3 extends over 13 amino acids. The CDR3 DNA reads as TGTGCCTGGAGTCTCGTAGTAAGCTATGGCTACACCTTC. As protein: CAWSLVVSYGYTF.

This chain connects TRBV27 to TRBJ2-7; 10 bases are a match to TRBD1. CDR1 and CDR2 from the germline V gene are MNHEY and SMNVEV (reference sequence). V trimming: 6 bases; J trimming: 2 bases; junction bases outside the gene matches: 7. The CDR3 contains 15 residues. The CDR3: CASSQGQGRTYEQYF. The CDR3 DNA reads TGTGCCAGCAGCCAGGGACAGGGGCGTACCTACGAGCAGTACTTC.

The chain has TRBV5-1 and TRBJ1-3; tentatively, D is TRBD1 (5 bases). In germline, CDR1 is SGHRS, CDR2 YFSETQ. The CDR3 runs 14 residues. Trimming took 4 bases from V and 4 from J, leaving 12 bases between them. The CDR3: CASSATGPGNTIYF. The CDR3 DNA sequence: TGCGCCAGCAGCGCCACAGGACCAGGAAACACCATATATTTT.

The chain uses TRBV14 and TRBJ1-2; the D gene is possibly TRBD1 (6 bases). Germline values: CDR1 SGHDN, CDR2 FVKESK. V lost 4 bases and J 6 bases, leaving 9 bases between the germline ends. This CDR3 comprises 12 residues. CDR3 loop: CASSLYRDGYTF. CDR3 sequence (DNA): TGTGCCAGCAGCCTTTACAGGGATGGCTACACCTTC.

This clone has more than one count but fewer than ten. Other DNA variants within this sample encode the same CDR3. The chain links TRBV5-1 to TRBJ2-2; 10 bases map to TRBD2. Germline V CDR1 and CDR2: SGHRS, YFSETQ. This CDR3 has 15 amino acids. J lost 3 bases, V lost 5 bases, and 4 bases had no gene match. DNA for the CDR3: TGCGCCAGCAGTGGGCTAGCGGGAGACACCGGGGAGCTGTTTTTT. Its protein is CASSGLAGDTGELFF. The whole variable domain, remainder taken from reference TRBV5-1 and TRBJ2-2, is KAGVTQTPRYLIKTRGQQVTLSCSPISGHRSVSWYQQTPGQGLQFLFEYFSETQRNKGNFPGRFSGRQFSNSRSEMNVSTLELGDSALYLCASSGLAGDTGELFFGEGSRLTVL.

In its sample, this clone was seen once. This chain links TRBV2 with TRBJ1-2; D is ambiguous. The CDR3 contains 14 residues. Germline V lookup: CDR1 SNHLY, CDR2 FYNNEI. V was trimmed by 5 bases and J by 2 bases, leaving 12 bases between them. The CDR3 loop is CASSRDTLNYGYTF. CDR3 DNA: TGTGCCAGCAGTAGAGACACCCTAAACTATGGCTACACCTTC.

This clone was seen a single time. The V and J genes are TRBV2 and TRBJ1-2; D is perhaps TRBD1 (5 bases). Germline CDR1 is SNHLY and CDR2 is FYNNEI. The CDR3 totals 16 residues. V lost 4 bases to trimming and J lost 4 bases, with 19 bases between them. CDR3 region: CASSAFRPQGSYGYTF. The DNA for the CDR3 is TGTGCCAGCAGTGCCTTCCGACCGCAGGGCAGCTATGGCTACACCTTC.

The chain couples TRBV27 to TRBJ1-5; perhaps TRBD1 as D (5 bases). V shed 3 bases and J shed 6 bases, with 9 bases lying between them. Germline V CDR1 and CDR2: MNHEY, SMNVEV (reference sequence). CDR3 length equals 13 residues. The DNA of the CDR3 is TGTGCCAGCAGTTTTTCGGGGACTCAGCCCCAGCATTTT. Translated, it gives CASSFSGTQPQHF.

This chain connects TRBV7-8 to TRBJ1-4; TRBD1 matches 9 bases. The length of the CDR3 is 15 residues. Per germline, CDR1 SGHVS and CDR2 FQNEAQ. After removal of 1 base from V and 6 bases from J, the junction contained 3 bases not matched to a gene. The CDR3 region is CASSLVGTGHEKLFF. The CDR3, as DNA: TGTGCCAGCAGCTTAGTCGGGACAGGGCATGAAAAACTGTTTTTT.

The CDR3 loop reads CASSLSGLPNTEAFF. The CDR3 DNA sequence: TGTGCCAGCAGCTTATCAGGCCTCCCGAACACTGAAGCTTTCTTT. The chain joins TRBV5-6 to TRBJ1-1; no firm D call. CDR1 is SGHDT, CDR2 YYEEEE, per germline. V was shortened by 2 bases and J by 1 base, with 12 bases between the two germline ends. CDR3 length: 15 residues. The variable domain in full, completed from reference TRBV5-6 and TRBJ1-1, reads DAGVTQSPTHLIKTRGQQVTLRCSPKSGHDTVSWYQQALGQGPQFIFQYYEEEERQRGNFPDRFSGHQFPNYSSELNVNALLLGDSALYLCASSLSGLPNTEAFFGQGTRLTVV.

This chain uses TRBV18 with TRBJ2-5; 8 bases match TRBD1. CDR3 length equals 14 residues. The germline CDR1 and CDR2 sequences are KGHSH and LQKENI. J gave up 5 bases and V 9 bases, and 11 bases lay outside the gene matches. Here the CDR3 DNA reads TGTGCCAGTCGGACAGGGCGCGGAGGGGAGACCCAGTACTTC. It specifies CASRTGRGGETQYF. Drawing the rest from reference TRBV18 and TRBJ2-5, the complete variable domain is NAGVMQNPRHLVRRRGQEARLRCSPMKGHSHVYWYRQLPEEGLKFMVYLQKENIIDESGMPKERFSAEFPKEGPSILRIQQVVRGDSAAYFCASRTGRGGETQYFGPGTRLLVL.

The V and J genes are TRBV6-5 and TRBJ1-2; D might be TRBD1 (6 bases). CDR3 length: 14 amino acids. The V end was cut by 6 bases, the J end by 6 bases, with 17 bases between. Germline V CDR1 and CDR2: MNHEY, SVGAGI. The CDR3 coding sequence is TGTGCCAGCAGATTTCAGGGACATAGCAATGGCTACACCTTC. Amino acid sequence: CASRFQGHSNGYTF.

The chain joins TRBV6-6 to TRBJ1-1, with a tentative D call TRBD1 (6 bases). Trimming shortened V by 2 bases and J by 2 bases, and 9 bases separated the two germline ends. Germline lookup yields CDR1 MNHNY and CDR2 SVGAGI (reference sequence). The CDR3 has 14 amino acids. The CDR3 protein is CASSYRGGNTEAFF. In DNA form, the CDR3 reads TGTGCCAGCAGTTACAGGGGGGGAAACACTGAAGCTTTCTTT.

A few counts support this clone. Different DNA sequences within this sample yield the same CDR3. The chain uses TRBV7-9 and TRBJ1-1; D uncertain. The CDR3 consists of 13 residues. The germline V gene encodes CDR1 SEHNR and CDR2 FQNEAQ (reference sequence). Trimming stripped 2 bases from V and 0 bases from J, with 4 bases between. The CDR3 sequence: CASSLQLNTEAFF. CDR3 bases: TGTGCCAGCAGCTTACAGTTGAACACTGAAGCTTTCTTT.

The CDR3 DNA follows: TGTGCCAGCAGTTTAAGGTGGCAGCTAGACAATGAGCAGTTCTTC. Protein product: CASSLRWQLDNEQFF. V is TRBV27 and J is TRBJ2-1; D remains ambiguous. The germline V gene has CDR1 MNHEY and CDR2 SMNVEV (reference sequence). V was shortened by 2 bases and J by 5 bases, with 13 bases between the two germline ends. CDR3 length: 15 amino acids.

V gene TRBV11-2 combines with J gene TRBJ1-2; D not resolved. Germline loops: CDR1 SGHAT, CDR2 FQNNGV. The CDR3 is 12 residues long. The ends were cut back, 4 bases at V and 4 bases at J, with 7 bases in the middle. CDR3 in amino acids: CASSSIPYGYTF. In nucleotides, the CDR3 is TGTGCCAGCAGCTCCATACCCTATGGCTACACCTTC.

This sequence joins TRBV15 and TRBJ2-1; 10 bases map to TRBD2. With 1 base clipped from V and 5 bases from J, the junction kept 5 bases outside the gene matches. Germline V gene data show CDR1 as LNHNV and CDR2 as YYDKDF (reference sequence). This CDR3 has 16 residues. DNA of the CDR3: TGTGCCACCAGCAGAGGACTAGCGGGTCACAACAATGAGCAGTTCTTC. This codes for CATSRGLAGHNNEQFF.

The sample holds one count of this clone. V is TRBV7-2 and J is TRBJ2-1; D remains ambiguous. V was shortened by 4 bases and J by 10 bases, with 14 bases between the two germline ends. This CDR3 region has 13 residues. Germline CDR1 is SGHTA and CDR2 is FQGNSA. This CDR3 reads CASSYASFQEQFF. The CDR3 nucleotides read TGTGCCAGCAGCTACGCGTCCTTCCAAGAGCAGTTCTTC.

With respect to this clone: The same CDR3 also results from other DNA sequences found in this sample. V gene TRBV5-1 combines with J gene TRBJ2-7; D is unclear. V lost 0 bases and J 3 bases, leaving 10 bases between the germline ends. The length of the CDR3 is 14 residues. Germline V gene lookup returns CDR1 SGHRS and CDR2 YFSETQ. Here the CDR3 DNA reads TGCGCCAGCAGCTTGGTGTCCCCAATCTACGAGCAGTACTTC. Amino acid sequence: CASSLVSPIYEQYF.

The gene calls are TRBV6-6 and TRBJ2-2; D is unresolved. CDR3 length equals 16 residues. Trimming removed 5 bases from V and 3 bases from J, with 16 bases in between. Per germline, CDR1 MNHNY and CDR2 SVGAGI (reference sequence). Here the CDR3 reads CASSPRPRTYTGELFF. CDR3 nucleotides: TGTGCCAGCAGTCCCCGCCCCCGGACCTACACCGGGGAGCTGTTTTTT.

The V call is TRBV6-1, the J call TRBJ2-3; TRBD2 matches at 11 bases. The CDR3 covers 17 residues. With V trimmed by 1 base and J by 6 bases, 9 bases remained unmatched. CDR1 is MNHNS, CDR2 SASEGT, per germline. The CDR3 here is CASSEVGSGGVRDTQYF. CDR3 nucleotide sequence: TGTGCCAGCAGTGAAGTCGGTAGCGGGGGGGTAAGGGATACGCAGTATTTT.

V and J are TRBV5-1 and TRBJ2-7; possibly TRBD2 for D (6 bases). Trimming took 0 bases from V and 6 from J, leaving 25 bases between them. CDR1 is SGHRS and CDR2 is YFSETQ in the germline V gene. This CDR3 has 18 amino acids. CDR3 region: CASSLAGVGDLGGTEQYF. The CDR3 coding sequence is TGCGCCAGCAGCTTGGCCGGGGTAGGGGACTTGGGGGGAACCGAGCAGTACTTC.

To note about this clone: Other nucleotide sequences in the sample specify the same CDR3. The chain uses TRBV7-9 and TRBJ2-3; 7 bases are shared with TRBD1. The V and J ends lost 1 base and 0 bases, in that order; junction bases with no gene match: 1. Looked up from germline, CDR1 is SEHNR and CDR2 is FQNEAQ (reference sequence). This CDR3 region has 15 residues. CDR3 loop: CASSLGTGSTDTQYF. DNA of the CDR3: TGTGCCAGCAGCTTAGGGACAGGCAGCACAGATACGCAGTATTTT. The entire variable domain, with the rest obtained from reference TRBV7-9 and TRBJ2-3, is as follows: DTGVSQNPRHKITKRGQNVTFRCDPISEHNRLYWYRQTLGQGPEFLTYFQNEAQLEKSRLLSDRFSAERPKGSFSTLEIQRTEQGDSAMYLCASSLGTGSTDTQYFGPGTRLTVL.

This chain connects TRBV11-2 to TRBJ2-7; no definite D call. V gave up 1 base and J gave up 6 bases, with 7 bases separating them. There are 12 residues in the CDR3. Germline V gene sequence: CDR1 SGHAT, CDR2 FQNNGV. CDR3 residues: CASSLVRGEQYF. For the CDR3, the DNA is TGTGCCAGCAGCTTAGTGAGAGGCGAGCAGTACTTC.

The CDR3 here is CASSRDRWEEKLFF. CDR3 coding DNA: TGTGCCAGCAGTCGGGACAGGTGGGAGGAAAAACTGTTTTTT. The rearrangement joins TRBV2 to TRBJ1-4, with 8 bases matching TRBD1. V lost 5 bases and J lost 8; bases outside the gene matches: 7. The CDR3 runs 14 residues. CDR1 SNHLY and CDR2 FYNNEI come from the germline V gene. The full variable domain, its missing parts supplied by reference TRBV2 and TRBJ1-4, is EPEVTQTPSHQVTQMGQEVILRCVPISNHLYFYWYRQILGQKVEFLVSFYNNEISEKSEIFDDQFSVERPDGSNFTLKIRSTKLEDSAMYFCASSRDRWEEKLFFGSGTQLSVL.

V and J are TRBV5-1 and TRBJ2-7, with a weak D call TRBD2 (6 bases). V was clipped by 4 bases and J by 0 bases, with 14 bases between them. Germline lookup yields CDR1 SGHRS and CDR2 YFSETQ. The CDR3 consists of 15 residues. CDR3 protein: CASSAGTSRSYEQYF. The CDR3 bases are TGCGCCAGCAGCGCCGGGACTTCCCGCTCCTACGAGCAGTACTTC.